Each of the 5 T cell receptor beta chains below was sequenced from the same sample in a study of T cells after somatic rescue of genetic block. Produced via immunoSEQ multiplex PCR; TCRdb's table is partial and in-frame only. The sample holds approximately 110,000 clones; just over 90% are singletons and the top ten take roughly 1.5%. Sequenced input: peripheral blood mononuclear cells (PBMCs). The source of these receptors is a woman younger than 35.

CDR3 nucleotides: TGCGCCAGCAGTGAGTCCAACGGGGAGTCTAATGAAAAACTGTTTTTT. Its protein is CASSESNGESNEKLFF. This chain connects TRBV10-1 to TRBJ1-4; D is undetermined. Per the germline V gene, CDR1 is WNHNN and CDR2 is SYGVQD (reference sequence). Trimming stripped 0 bases from V and 3 bases from J, with 11 bases between. The CDR3 has 16 residues.

The chain employs TRBV28 and TRBJ2-5; 7 bases match TRBD1. Per germline, CDR1 MDHEN and CDR2 SYDVKM. There are 13 residues in the CDR3. The junction had 8 bases not matched to a gene; V was cut back by 10 bases and J by 3 bases. The CDR3 DNA sequence: TGTGCCACCTTGGGACAGCCTGAAGAGACCCAGTACTTC. Protein: CATLGQPEETQYF.

CDR3 sequence: CASSSGYNSPLHF. The CDR3 region has the DNA TGTGCCAGCAGCTCAGGGTATAATTCACCCCTCCACTTT. V is TRBV11-3 and J is TRBJ1-6, with a weak D call TRBD1 (5 bases). This CDR3 is built from 13 residues. Per the germline V gene, CDR1 is SGHNT and CDR2 is YENEEA. The V gene lost 4 bases and the J gene lost 4 bases, with 5 bases spanning the gap.

V usage is TRBV5-4 and J usage is TRBJ1-1, with a tentative D call TRBD1 (5 bases). This CDR3 region has 14 residues. V lost 4 bases to trimming and J lost 5 bases, with 15 bases between them. Germline CDR1 reads SGHNT; CDR2 reads YYREEE (reference sequence). The CDR3 loop is CASSLGGTGTEAFF. As DNA, the CDR3 is TGTGCCAGCAGCCTCGGGGGGACTGGGACTGAAGCTTTCTTT.

This rearrangement joins TRBV18 to TRBJ1-2; possible D gene TRBD1, 5 bases. Germline CDR1 is KGHSH and CDR2 is LQKENI. Deletions cut 2 bases from V and 4 bases from J, with 17 bases between. This CDR3 contains 16 residues. The CDR3 DNA sequence: TGTGCCAGCTCACCAAGGGCAGATACAGGACGCTATGGCTACACCTTC. It translates to CASSPRADTGRYGYTF.